A single sample gave rise to the 31 T cell receptor beta chains below, sequenced in a study of T cells after yellow fever vaccination. TCRdb passed the 5' RACE reads through MiXCR, listing each CDR3 protein once. The profile shows a few hundred thousand distinct CDR3 sequences, under 9% of them singletons. The sequenced sample was CD4+ T cells sorted from PBMCs, obtained 5 days after the yellow fever booster vaccination. These receptors originate from a man between 18 and 29 years old who received the YFV17D yellow fever vaccine.

This clonotype came up many times. V is TRBV6-2 or TRBV6-3 and J is TRBJ2-4; D is tentatively TRBD1 or TRBD2 (6 bases each). The CDR3 consists of 15 residues. Germline V CDR1 and CDR2: MNHEY, SVGEGT. V dropped 2 bases and J dropped 6 bases, with 14 bases sitting between them. CDR3 sequence (DNA): TGTGCCAGCAGTTACGCGGCAGGGGAGGTAAACATTCAGTACTTC. Amino acids: CASSYAAGEVNIQYF.

This clonotype was picked up a small number of times. The chain carries TRBV20-1 and TRBJ2-7, with TRBD1 matching over 9 bases. Germline V gene data show CDR1 as DFQATT and CDR2 as SNEGSKA (reference sequence). Losses at the gene ends were 3 bases for V and 0 bases for J; bases not matched to a gene: 6. CDR3 length: 15 amino acids. The chain's CDR3 is CSARNPGQGSYEQYF. CDR3 nucleotide sequence: TGCAGTGCTAGGAACCCGGGACAGGGCTCCTACGAGCAGTACTTC.

V and J are TRBV18 and TRBJ1-2; D possibly corresponds to TRBD1 (5 bases). The germline V and J ends were trimmed by 3 bases and 8 bases, with 16 bases remaining between them. The CDR3 spans 14 residues. CDR1 and CDR2 (germline): KGHSH, LQKENI. The CDR3 here is CASSPSRDRRGYTF. Here the CDR3 DNA reads TGTGCCAGCTCACCTTCCAGGGACCGTCGGGGCTACACCTTC.

V gene TRBV14 combines with J gene TRBJ1-1, with D perhaps matching TRBD1 (5 bases). This CDR3 region has 16 residues. With 1 base removed from V and 1 base from J, the gap between germline ends came to 13 bases. Germline CDR1 and CDR2: SGHDN and FVKESK. Here the CDR3 DNA reads TGTGCCAGCAGCCAAGGCGAGGGGCTGGGGAACACTGAAGCTTTCTTT. Translation: CASSQGEGLGNTEAFF.

The V gene is TRBV4-1, the J gene TRBJ1-5; D is possibly TRBD1 (5 bases). Germline V gene data show CDR1 as MGHRA and CDR2 as YSYEKL. Trimming took 4 bases from V and 4 from J, leaving 17 bases between them. The CDR3 totals 16 residues. The CDR3 spells CASSRIGGGLNQPQHF. DNA of the CDR3: TGCGCCAGCAGCCGGATTGGCGGGGGACTAAATCAGCCCCAGCATTTT.

V usage is TRBV7-2 and J usage is TRBJ2-7; 14 positions agree with TRBD2. The CDR3 length is 17 residues. V was pared by 5 bases and J by 1 base, with 7 bases of the junction left unmatched. Germline V gene lookup returns CDR1 SGHTA and CDR2 FQGNSA. CDR3 coding DNA: TGTGCCAGCAGCCGGACTAGCGGGGGGCCTGAATCCTACGAGCAGTACTTC. Its translation is CASSRTSGGPESYEQYF.

Notes on this clonotype: The junction and the germline gene differ at one end; a read error may be behind it. The V and J genes are TRBV7-2 and TRBJ2-7; D ambiguous. Germline CDR1 SGHTA, CDR2 FQGNSA. This CDR3 is 14 amino acids long. In nucleotides, the CDR3 is TGTGCCAGCAGCTTTAAGGACGGCTCCTACAAGCAGTACTTC. Its protein is CASSFKDGSYKQYF.

The rearrangement uses TRBV5-6 and TRBJ2-5; a weak D match, TRBD2 (6 bases). Trimming took 2 bases from V and 3 from J, leaving 11 bases between them. CDR3 size: 14 residues. Germline V CDR1 and CDR2: SGHDT, YYEEEE. The chain's CDR3 is CASSFRPGEETQYF. The CDR3 region has the DNA TGTGCCAGCAGCTTCCGACCGGGGGAAGAGACCCAGTACTTC.

The sample holds a few counts of this clonotype. This sequence joins TRBV2 and TRBJ1-1; D perhaps matches TRBD1 (5 bases). V was shortened by 3 bases and J by 11 bases, with 13 bases between the two germline ends. This CDR3 has 12 residues. Germline V gene lookup returns CDR1 SNHLY and CDR2 FYNNEI. The CDR3 here is CASSDGYRGAFF. CDR3 DNA: TGTGCCAGCAGTGATGGGTACCGGGGCGCTTTCTTT.

This clonotype has ten or more counts. The gene calls are TRBV11-2 and TRBJ1-2, with no clear D. Trimming took 5 bases from V and 1 from J, leaving 2 bases between them. Germline values: CDR1 SGHAT, CDR2 FQNNGV. The CDR3 is made up of 11 amino acids. This CDR3 reads CASSVNYGYTF. The CDR3, as DNA: TGTGCCAGCAGCGTTAACTATGGCTACACCTTC. Filled out from reference TRBV11-2 and TRBJ1-2, the complete variable domain reads EAGVAQSPRYKIIEKRQSVAFWCNPISGHATLYWYQQILGQGPKLLIQFQNNGVVDDSQLPKDRFSAERLKGVDSTLKIQPAKLEDSAVYLCASSVNYGYTFGSGTRLTVV.

This clonotype was counted a few times. This sequence joins TRBV7-9 and TRBJ1-4; weak D call: TRBD1 (5 bases). Trimming shortened V by 3 bases and J by 3 bases, and 11 bases separated the two germline ends. The CDR3 covers 15 residues. Germline CDR1 reads SEHNR; CDR2 reads FQNEAQ (reference sequence). The CDR3 nucleotides read TGTGCCAGCAGCTTGGGGACGCCAGCTAATGAAAAACTGTTTTTT. Protein product: CASSLGTPANEKLFF.

The genes are TRBV2 and TRBJ2-3; maybe TRBD2 (6 bases). V gave up 4 bases and J gave up 7 bases, with 9 bases separating them. Germline values: CDR1 SNHLY, CDR2 FYNNEI. The length of the CDR3 is 12 residues. The CDR3 sequence: CASSGGLYTQYF. In nucleotides, the CDR3 is TGTGCCAGCAGTGGAGGACTATATACGCAGTATTTT.

The chain combines TRBV27 with TRBJ1-5; 10 nucleotides match TRBD1. This CDR3 region has 15 residues. With 6 bases clipped from V and 7 bases from J, the junction kept 9 bases outside the gene matches. The germline V gene has CDR1 MNHEY and CDR2 SMNVEV (reference sequence). The CDR3 is CASSLTGGGRQPQHF. DNA of the CDR3: TGTGCCAGCAGCCTGACAGGGGGCGGACGGCAGCCCCAGCATTTT.

This clonotype was observed many times. The V gene is TRBV7-9, the J gene TRBJ2-7, with D perhaps matching TRBD2 (6 bases). This CDR3 has 15 amino acids. V dropped 7 bases and J dropped 1 base, with 17 bases sitting between them. From germline, CDR1 is SEHNR and CDR2 FQNEAQ (reference sequence). Here the CDR3 DNA reads TGTGCCAGCACGGCTAATGGGGGGTTATCCTACGAGCAGTACTTC. It yields the protein CASTANGGLSYEQYF.

The chain carries TRBV28 and TRBJ2-1, with no clear D. CDR3 length: 13 residues. Germline V gene data show CDR1 as MDHEN and CDR2 as SYDVKM. V dropped 5 bases and J dropped 6 bases, with 11 bases sitting between them. CDR3 nucleotide sequence: TGTGCCAGCAGTCTAGGAATCCGCAATGAGCAGTTCTTC. Its protein product is CASSLGIRNEQFF.

This clonotype showed up just a few times. This chain connects TRBV7-9 to TRBJ2-5, with D possibly being TRBD1 (6 bases). The CDR3 is 15 residues long. Germline values: CDR1 SEHNR, CDR2 FQNEAQ (reference sequence). V gave up 5 bases and J gave up 5 bases, with 18 bases separating them. The CDR3 DNA reads as TGTGCCAGCAGCCCCTTTTGGGGGCCAGGGGAGACCCAGTACTTC. Protein product: CASSPFWGPGETQYF.

This clonotype was counted at least ten times. The genes are TRBV5-1 and TRBJ2-5; the D call may be TRBD1 or TRBD2 (5 bases each). V lost 2 bases and J 3 bases, leaving 14 bases between the germline ends. Per germline, CDR1 SGHRS and CDR2 YFSETQ. This CDR3 region has 15 residues. CDR3 residues: CASSFRDPKEETQYF. The CDR3 region has the DNA TGCGCCAGCAGCTTCCGGGACCCGAAAGAAGAGACCCAGTACTTC.

This clonotype occurred a few times. This rearrangement joins TRBV6-5 to TRBJ2-7, with D perhaps assigned TRBD1 or TRBD2 (5 bases each). This CDR3 is built from 14 residues. V was cut by 6 bases and J by 7 bases, with 19 bases left in between. The germline CDR1 and CDR2 sequences are MNHEY and SVGAGI. The CDR3 DNA reads as TGTGCCAGCAGCCTCTCCAGAGGGGCAGGGGAGCAGTACTTC. It yields the protein CASSLSRGAGEQYF.

This clonotype was recorded at least ten times. The V call is TRBV7-2, the J call TRBJ2-5, with TRBD1 as a possible D gene (5 bases). Trimming cost V 5 bases and J 4 bases, with 14 bases left between them. Germline lookup yields CDR1 SGHTA and CDR2 FQGNSA. The CDR3 loop spans 14 amino acids. DNA of the CDR3: TGTGCCAGCAGCCCCGCCAGGGCGCGAGAGACCCAGTACTTC. This encodes CASSPARARETQYF. The full variable domain, completed using reference TRBV7-2 and TRBJ2-5, is GAGVSQSPSNKVTEKGKDVELRCDPISGHTALYWYRQSLGQGLEFLIYFQGNSAPDKSGLPSDRFSAERTGGSVSTLTIQRTQQEDSAVYLCASSPARARETQYFGPGTRLLVL.

The chain links TRBV12-3 or TRBV12-4 to TRBJ1-4, with unresolved D. V lost 6 bases to trimming and J lost 4 bases, with 6 bases between them. CDR3 length: 12 amino acids. DNA for the CDR3: TGTGCCAGCAGGGGGTTTAATGAAAAACTGTTTTTT. Translated: CASRGFNEKLFF.

This clonotype was seen more than once but under ten times. The V gene is TRBV4-3, the J gene TRBJ2-2, with a possible D match to TRBD2 (5 bases). From germline, CDR1 is LGHNA and CDR2 YSLEER. V lost 1 base and J lost 7, with 13 bases in between. The CDR3 is made up of 15 amino acids. The CDR3 region has the DNA TGCGCCAGCAGCCAAGTGACGGGGTCGAACGGGGAGCTGTTTTTT. This gives the protein CASSQVTGSNGELFF.

This clonotype was seen more than once but under ten times. V is TRBV7-2 and J is TRBJ2-3; TRBD2 matches at 8 bases. CDR3 length equals 15 residues. CDR1 is SGHTA and CDR2 is FQGNSA in the germline V gene. V lost 3 bases to trimming and J lost 2 bases; unmatched junction nucleotides: 4. CDR3 DNA: TGTGCCAGCAGCTTCGGGACTAGTTACACAGATACGCAGTATTTT. Amino acids: CASSFGTSYTDTQYF. The entire variable domain, with the rest obtained from reference TRBV7-2 and TRBJ2-3, is as follows: GAGVSQSPSNKVTEKGKDVELRCDPISGHTALYWYRQSLGQGLEFLIYFQGNSAPDKSGLPSDRFSAERTGGSVSTLTIQRTQQEDSAVYLCASSFGTSYTDTQYFGPGTRLTVL.

This clonotype was counted many times. V is TRBV12-3 or TRBV12-4 and J is TRBJ2-7; D may correspond to TRBD1 or TRBD2 (5 bases each). This CDR3 is 14 amino acids long. DNA of the CDR3: TGTGCCAGCAGTTTAGAGGGGAGCTCCTATGAGCAGTACGTC. Translating gives CASSLEGSSYEQYV.

A few counts support this clonotype. The V call is TRBV5-1, the J call TRBJ2-1; D not resolved. V was shortened by 6 bases and J by 2 bases, with 18 bases between the two germline ends. Germline V CDR1 and CDR2: SGHRS, YFSETQ. CDR3 size: 16 residues. The CDR3 loop is CASTQSPQYPYNEQFF. In DNA form, the CDR3 reads TGCGCCAGCACCCAGTCCCCCCAGTATCCCTACAATGAGCAGTTCTTC.

The CDR3 protein is CASSLGMLGYNEQFF. In DNA form, the CDR3 reads TGTGCCAGCAGCTTAGGGATGTTAGGGTACAATGAGCAGTTCTTC. This chain links TRBV7-3 with TRBJ2-1; D gene unclear. This CDR3 is built from 15 residues. Germline loops: CDR1 SGHTA, CDR2 FQGTGA. V shed 2 bases and J shed 4 bases, with 12 bases lying between them.

This chain links TRBV20-1 with TRBJ1-5; no clear D. CDR1 and CDR2 (germline): DFQATT, SNEGSKA (reference sequence). The CDR3 consists of 17 residues. V shed 0 bases and J shed 0 bases, with 15 bases lying between them. CDR3 region: CSARDGGRVYSNQPQHF. CDR3 nucleotide sequence: TGCAGTGCTAGAGATGGCGGGAGGGTCTATAGCAATCAGCCCCAGCATTTT.

In its sample, this clonotype was seen a few times. This chain joins TRBV4-1 and TRBJ2-1; 10 bases are shared with TRBD1. The length of the CDR3 is 17 residues. Trimming removed 3 bases from V and 5 bases from J; junction bases left unmatched: 10. Germline V gene lookup returns CDR1 MGHRA and CDR2 YSYEKL. This CDR3 is CASSHPRDRGTNNEQFF. In nucleotides, the CDR3 is TGCGCCAGCAGCCATCCCCGGGACAGGGGTACGAACAATGAGCAGTTCTTC.

The chain uses TRBV6-5 and TRBJ1-5; the D is unclear. V lost 0 bases and J lost 0, with 6 bases in between. This CDR3 has 15 amino acids. Per the germline V gene, CDR1 is MNHEY and CDR2 is SVGAGI. The CDR3 bases are TGTGCCAGCAGTTACTCGCAGGTTAGCAATCAGCCCCAGCATTTT. Its translation is CASSYSQVSNQPQHF.

The chain is built from TRBV7-2 and TRBJ2-3; D may be TRBD2 (5 bases). The CDR3 runs 15 residues. V was shortened by 6 bases and J by 4 bases, with 17 bases between the two germline ends. Germline assignment: CDR1 SGHTA and CDR2 FQGNSA. CDR3 protein: CASSLTGGLADTQYF. DNA for the CDR3: TGTGCCAGCAGTCTCACCGGCGGGTTGGCAGATACGCAGTATTTT.

This clonotype showed up many times. The rearrangement uses TRBV6-1 and TRBJ2-7; D is unresolved. This CDR3 region has 14 residues. Germline lookup yields CDR1 MNHNS and CDR2 SASEGT. V was cut by 8 bases and J by 2 bases, with 16 bases left in between. The CDR3 here is CASEKSIPPYEQYF. CDR3 nucleotides: TGTGCCAGCGAAAAGTCCATACCACCCTACGAGCAGTACTTC.

The chain links TRBV18 to TRBJ2-5; D is undetermined. The germline V gene has CDR1 KGHSH and CDR2 LQKENI. V shed 3 bases and J shed 4 bases, with 18 bases lying between them. The CDR3 consists of 16 residues. CDR3 DNA sequence: TGTGCCAGCTCACCCCAGAGATTCATTTTAGGAGAGACCCAGTACTTC. It specifies CASSPQRFILGETQYF.